This note documents a single T cell receptor (beta chain) sequence. TCRdb's table, derived via immunoSEQ multiplex PCR, lists solely in-frame clones and lacks some. The sample shows around 130,000 clones, approximately 88% of them seen only once. The data originate from a study of blood T cell repertoires in COVID-19. The wider study: T cells, B-cell-depleted T cells, or PBMCs provided the cDNA or gDNA that served as material.

This CDR3 contains 15 residues. V was pared by 4 bases and J by 1 base, with 4 bases of the junction left unmatched. Germline V gene lookup returns CDR1 MNHEY and CDR2 SVGEGT. The receptor comes from a man in his 60s with active or convalescent COVID-19. Sequencing input: peripheral blood. The chain links TRBV6-2 or TRBV6-3 to TRBJ2-7; TRBD2 matches at 10 bases. This chain's CDR3 is CASSFGLAVSYEQYF. CDR3 DNA: TGTGCCAGCAGTTTCGGACTAGCGGTATCCTACGAGCAGTACTTC.